This entry is about one T cell receptor beta chain. The antigen is unknown. Vbeta (60) and Jbeta (13) primers were used in the PCR. Repertoires were generated with immunoSEQ multiplex PCR, while TCRdb's copy carries only in-frame clones and drops some. The table records some 140,000 clones, 65% to 85% of them present only once. This CDR3 is built from 15 residues. Between the trimmed V and J ends, which lost 1 base and 2 bases, there was a span of 12 bases. Germline CDR1 reads SGHTA; CDR2 reads FQGNSA. The data stem from a study of cytomegalovirus exposure and HLA in healthy donors. Study summary: About 200 million T cells yielded about 120 million unique TCR beta sequences, as an earlier analysis found.

Regarding the study as a whole: Most TCR sequences showed up rarely, but some public TCRs showed up in many donors. Researchers reported in a later analysis that a missense DCLRE1C variant was tied to TCR beta V- and J-gene trimming. An analysis was carried out later, and it reportedly showed fewer N-insertions in an Asian-associated ancestry cluster than the approximately 710-donor mean.

This TCR derives from a woman in her forties in good health and CMV-seropositive. Material: PBMCs. The V call is TRBV7-2, the J call TRBJ2-7; TRBD2 might be the D (6 bases). CDR3 nucleotide sequence: TGTGCCAGCAGCTTAGAGGCTAGCGCAGCCTACGAGCAGTACTTC. Translation gives CASSLEASAAYEQYF.